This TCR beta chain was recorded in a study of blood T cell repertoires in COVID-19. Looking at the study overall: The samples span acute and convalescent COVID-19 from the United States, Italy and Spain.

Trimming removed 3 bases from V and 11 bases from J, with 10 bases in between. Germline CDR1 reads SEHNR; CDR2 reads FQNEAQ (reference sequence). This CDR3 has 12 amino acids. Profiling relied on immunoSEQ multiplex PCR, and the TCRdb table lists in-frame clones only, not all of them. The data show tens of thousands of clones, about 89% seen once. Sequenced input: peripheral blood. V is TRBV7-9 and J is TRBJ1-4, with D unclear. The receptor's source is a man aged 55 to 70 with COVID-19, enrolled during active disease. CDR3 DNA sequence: TGTGCCAGCAGCTTCGAGCCAGCGAAACTGTTTTTT. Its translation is CASSFEPAKLFF.